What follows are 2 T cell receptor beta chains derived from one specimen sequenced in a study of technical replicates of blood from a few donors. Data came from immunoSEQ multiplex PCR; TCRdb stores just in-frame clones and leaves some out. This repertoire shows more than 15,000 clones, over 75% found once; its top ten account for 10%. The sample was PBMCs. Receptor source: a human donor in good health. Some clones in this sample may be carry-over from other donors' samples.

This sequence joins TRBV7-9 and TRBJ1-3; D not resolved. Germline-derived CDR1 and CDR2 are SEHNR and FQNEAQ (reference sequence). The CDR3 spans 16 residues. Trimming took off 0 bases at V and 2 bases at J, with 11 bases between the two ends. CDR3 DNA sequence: TGTGCCAGCAGCTTAGCGGTTGAGAGTACTGGAAACACCATATATTTT. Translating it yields CASSLAVESTGNTIYF. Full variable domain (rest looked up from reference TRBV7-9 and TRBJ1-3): DTGVSQNPRHKITKRGQNVTFRCDPISEHNRLYWYRQTLGQGPEFLTYFQNEAQLEKSRLLSDRFSAERPKGSFSTLEIQRTEQGDSAMYLCASSLAVESTGNTIYFGEGSWLTVV.

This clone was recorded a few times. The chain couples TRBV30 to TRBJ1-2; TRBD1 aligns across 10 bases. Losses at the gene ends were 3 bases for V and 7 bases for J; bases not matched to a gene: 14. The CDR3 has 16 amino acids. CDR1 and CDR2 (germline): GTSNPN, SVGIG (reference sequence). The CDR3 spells CAWRGAGTGVGGGYTF. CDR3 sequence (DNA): TGTGCCTGGAGGGGAGCCGGGACAGGGGTCGGAGGTGGCTACACCTTC.